The present T cell receptor (beta chain) was sequenced within a study of Ad26.COV2.S vaccination and SARS-CoV-2 variants. TCRdb's table, derived via immunoSEQ multiplex PCR, lists solely in-frame clones and lacks some. The sample holds about half a million clones, roughly nine tenths seen once. With V trimmed by 3 bases and J by 8 bases, 9 bases remained unmatched. The CDR3 totals 16 residues. Germline assignment: CDR1 SGHDN and CDR2 FVKESK. The treatment was: around 19 received Ad26.COV2.S at low or high dose, single or two shots; roughly five received placebo; per-sample allocation not given. Samples were taken on day 63 after the first vaccine or placebo injection.

The V call is TRBV14, the J call TRBJ2-1; 11 bases map to TRBD2. This sample comprised peripheral blood, obtained in a trial of Ad26.COV2.S vaccine versus placebo. This TCR was sampled from a person between 18 and 60 years old who received the Ad26.COV2.S COVID-19 vaccine or a placebo. The CDR3 loop reads CASSHPLTSGKDEQFF. The DNA for the CDR3 is TGTGCCAGCAGCCATCCTCTGACTAGCGGGAAGGATGAGCAGTTCTTC.